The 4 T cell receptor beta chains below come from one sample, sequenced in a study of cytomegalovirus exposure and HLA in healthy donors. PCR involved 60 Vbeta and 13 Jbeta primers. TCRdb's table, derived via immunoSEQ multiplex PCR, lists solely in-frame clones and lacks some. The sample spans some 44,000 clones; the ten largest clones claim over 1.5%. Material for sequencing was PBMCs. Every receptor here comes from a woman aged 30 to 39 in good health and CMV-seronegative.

CDR3 amino acids: CAWRGQGYEQYF. The CDR3 coding sequence is TGTGCCTGGAGGGGCCAGGGATACGAGCAGTACTTC. This chain joins TRBV30 and TRBJ2-7, with D perhaps matching TRBD1 (5 bases). The V and J ends lost 3 bases and 4 bases respectively, with 10 bases between them. The CDR3 is 12 residues long. The germline V gene encodes CDR1 GTSNPN and CDR2 SVGIG (reference sequence).

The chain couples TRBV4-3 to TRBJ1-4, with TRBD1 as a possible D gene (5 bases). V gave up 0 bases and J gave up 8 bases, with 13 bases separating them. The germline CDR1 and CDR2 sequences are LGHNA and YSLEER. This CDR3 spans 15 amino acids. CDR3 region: CASSQDKVKGEKLFF. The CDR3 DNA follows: TGCGCCAGCAGCCAAGATAAAGTTAAGGGGGAAAAACTGTTTTTT.

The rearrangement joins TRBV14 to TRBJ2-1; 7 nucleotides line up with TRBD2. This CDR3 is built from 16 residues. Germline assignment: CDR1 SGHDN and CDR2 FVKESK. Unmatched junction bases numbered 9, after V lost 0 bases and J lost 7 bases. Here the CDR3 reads CASSQERGRRLNEQFF. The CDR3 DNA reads TGTGCCAGCAGCCAAGAACGCGGGAGACGGTTGAATGAGCAGTTCTTC.

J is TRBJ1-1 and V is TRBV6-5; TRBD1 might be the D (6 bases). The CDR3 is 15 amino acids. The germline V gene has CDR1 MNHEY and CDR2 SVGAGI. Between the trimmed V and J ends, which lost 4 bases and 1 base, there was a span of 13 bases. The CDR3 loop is CASSSGHKSNTEAFF. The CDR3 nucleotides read TGTGCCAGCAGTTCGGGACACAAATCGAACACTGAAGCTTTCTTT.